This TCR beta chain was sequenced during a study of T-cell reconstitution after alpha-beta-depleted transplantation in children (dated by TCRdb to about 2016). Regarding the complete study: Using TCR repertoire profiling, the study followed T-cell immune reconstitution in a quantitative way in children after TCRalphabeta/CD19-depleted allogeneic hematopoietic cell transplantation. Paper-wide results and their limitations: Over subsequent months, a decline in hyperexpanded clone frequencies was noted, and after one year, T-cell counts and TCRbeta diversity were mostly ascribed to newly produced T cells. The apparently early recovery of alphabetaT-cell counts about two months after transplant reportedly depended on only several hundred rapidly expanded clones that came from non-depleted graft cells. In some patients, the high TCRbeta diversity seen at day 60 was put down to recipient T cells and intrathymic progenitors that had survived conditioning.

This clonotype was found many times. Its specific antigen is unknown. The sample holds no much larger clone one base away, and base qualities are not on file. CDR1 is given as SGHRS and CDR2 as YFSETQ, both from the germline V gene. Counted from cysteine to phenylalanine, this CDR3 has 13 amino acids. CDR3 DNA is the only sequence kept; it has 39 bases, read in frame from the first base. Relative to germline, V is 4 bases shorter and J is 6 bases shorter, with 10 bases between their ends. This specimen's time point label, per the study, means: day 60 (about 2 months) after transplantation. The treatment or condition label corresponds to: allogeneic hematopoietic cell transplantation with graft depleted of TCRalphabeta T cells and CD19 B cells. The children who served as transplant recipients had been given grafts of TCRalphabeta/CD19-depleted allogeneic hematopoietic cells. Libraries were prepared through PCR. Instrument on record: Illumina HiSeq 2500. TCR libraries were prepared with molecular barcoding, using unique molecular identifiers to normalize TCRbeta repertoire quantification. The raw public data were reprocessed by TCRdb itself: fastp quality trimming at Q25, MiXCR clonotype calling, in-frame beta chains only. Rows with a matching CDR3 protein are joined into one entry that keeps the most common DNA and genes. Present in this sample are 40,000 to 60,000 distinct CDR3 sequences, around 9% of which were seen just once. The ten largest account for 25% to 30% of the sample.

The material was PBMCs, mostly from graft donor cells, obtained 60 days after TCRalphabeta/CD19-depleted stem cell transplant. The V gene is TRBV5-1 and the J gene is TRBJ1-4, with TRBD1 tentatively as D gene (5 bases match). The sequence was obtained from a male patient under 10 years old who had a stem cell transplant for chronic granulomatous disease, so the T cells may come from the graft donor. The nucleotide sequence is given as TGCGCCAGCAGCGGCGGGGGGGATGAAAAACTGTTTTTT. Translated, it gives CASSGGGDEKLFF.